This entry concerns a single T cell receptor (beta chain). V trimming: 4 bases; J trimming: 10 bases; junction bases outside the gene matches: 17. Germline lookup yields CDR1 MGHRA and CDR2 YSYEKL. The CDR3 length is 18 residues. This specimen belongs to a study of T cells after somatic rescue of genetic block. The method was immunoSEQ multiplex PCR; TCRdb's version includes in-frame clones alone and lacks a portion of them. The sample contains tens of thousands of clones, about nine tenths of which appear only once. The material sequenced was peripheral blood mononuclear cells (PBMCs). The chain joins TRBV4-1 to TRBJ1-6; 9 bases map to TRBD1. The receptor was isolated from a man aged 40-55 years. DNA of the CDR3: TGCGCCAGCAGCCTCCCCGGACAGGGGCTGGGAGGAGGATCACCCCTCCACTTT. The encoded protein is CASSLPGQGLGGGSPLHF.